Sequencing of this T cell receptor (beta chain) was carried out in a study of blood T cell repertoires in COVID-19. Study-wide context: Samples taken during acute and convalescent COVID-19 were collected in the United States, Italy and Spain. PBMCs, B-cell-depleted T cells, or T cells provided the cDNA or gDNA that made up the material.

Profiled with immunoSEQ multiplex PCR; TCRdb holds only in-frame clones, not every one. Among about 170,000 clones listed, 70% to 85% were seen once. This clone has just one count. Sequencing input: peripheral blood. This TCR derives from a woman older than 75 with acute or convalescent COVID-19.

The CDR3 coding sequence is TGTGCCAGCTTCGGGGGGGTCGCGAGCACTGAAGCTTTCTTT. Protein product: CASFGGVASTEAFF. The genes are TRBV7-2 and TRBJ1-1, with a tentative D call TRBD1 (5 bases). The CDR3 sequence is 14 residues long. V was cut by 8 bases and J by 4 bases, with 17 bases left in between. CDR1 and CDR2 from the germline V gene are SGHTA and FQGNSA.